This T cell receptor beta chain was retrieved from a study of T cell responses to AZD1222 COVID-19 vaccine. Produced via immunoSEQ multiplex PCR; TCRdb's table is partial and in-frame only. The data hold roughly 140,000 clones, with roughly nine tenths observed a single time. Germline V gives CDR1 LNHNV, CDR2 YYDKDF (reference sequence). V shed 3 bases and J 1 base; nucleotides not matched to a gene: 13. The CDR3 is 21 residues long. The TCR comes from an adult who had recovered from COVID-19. The rearrangement joins TRBV15 to TRBJ2-2; 14 bases are shared with TRBD2. The specimen comprised peripheral blood, sampled after recovery from COVID-19. The CDR3: CATSRVTSGGASSRNTGELFF. CDR3 sequence (DNA): TGTGCCACCAGCAGGGTGACTAGCGGGGGGGCGTCGTCGCGGAACACCGGGGAGCTGTTTTTT.